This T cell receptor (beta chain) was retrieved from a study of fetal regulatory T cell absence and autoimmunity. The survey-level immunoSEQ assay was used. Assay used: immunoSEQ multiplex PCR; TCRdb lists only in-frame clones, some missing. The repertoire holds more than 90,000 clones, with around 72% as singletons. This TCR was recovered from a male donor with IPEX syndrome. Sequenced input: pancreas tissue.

In DNA form, the CDR3 reads TGTGCCAGCAGCCCCCGCCTTACTAGCGGGGGGGCCCCCTACAATGAGCAGTTCTTC. It translates to CASSPRLTSGGAPYNEQFF. V and J are TRBV9 and TRBJ2-1, with 13 bases lining up with TRBD2. Germline assignment: CDR1 SGDLS and CDR2 YYNGEE. The CDR3 length is 19 residues. V trimming: 4 bases; J trimming: 2 bases; junction bases outside the gene matches: 12.